This T cell receptor beta chain stems from a study of cytomegalovirus exposure and HLA in healthy donors. The V gene lost 4 bases and the J gene lost 3 bases, with 11 bases spanning the gap. CDR1 is SGHDT and CDR2 is YYEEEE in the germline V gene. CDR3 length: 14 residues. The PCR had 60 Vbeta and 13 Jbeta primers. TCRdb's copy holds only in-frame clones and misses some; the assay was immunoSEQ multiplex PCR. This sample's table reports more than 35,000 clones. Source material: PBMCs. The receptor comes from a man aged 30-40 years in good health and CMV-seronegative. V is TRBV5-6 and J is TRBJ2-1; the D gene is possibly TRBD2 (5 bases). The chain's CDR3 is CASSPPTIYNEQFF. In DNA form, the CDR3 reads TGTGCCAGCAGCCCCCCGACTATCTACAATGAGCAGTTCTTC.